The next 9 T cell receptor beta chains were all read from a single sample in a study of Tregs in tolerant kidney transplant recipients. The method was immunoSEQ multiplex PCR; TCRdb's version includes in-frame clones alone and lacks a portion of them. The sample shows some 90,000 clones, approximately 90% of them seen only once. Sequencing used CD8+ T cells from blood. The origin of the receptors is a human donor in good health.

The chain has TRBV2 and TRBJ2-1; no definite D call. The CDR3 totals 16 residues. V dropped 4 bases and J dropped 1 base, with 14 bases sitting between them. CDR1 is SNHLY and CDR2 is FYNNEI in the germline V gene. DNA of the CDR3: TGTGCCAGCAGTGCCCACGGACCCTTTTCCTACAATGAGCAGTTCTTC. Its protein product is CASSAHGPFSYNEQFF.

This clone is termed medium-sized (0.01 to 0.1%). CDR3: CASSPMIPRGIPNEKLFF. Here the CDR3 DNA reads TGCGCCAGCAGCCCGATGATACCCCGGGGGATTCCTAATGAAAAACTGTTTTTT. This chain joins TRBV4-1 and TRBJ1-4; possible D gene TRBD1, 5 bases. V was pared by 4 bases and J by 3 bases, with 21 bases between. This CDR3 has 18 residues. Germline V gene sequence: CDR1 MGHRA, CDR2 YSYEKL.

The chain uses TRBV4-1 and TRBJ1-2, with 8 bases lining up with TRBD1. Germline CDR1 and CDR2: MGHRA and YSYEKL. Germline trimming cut 0 bases from V and 5 bases from J; bases unmatched to any gene: 2. The CDR3 spans 14 residues. The CDR3: CASSQENRGYGYTF. Here the CDR3 DNA reads TGCGCCAGCAGCCAAGAGAACAGGGGGTATGGCTACACCTTC.

This clone was counted a single time. The chain joins TRBV12-5 to TRBJ1-2; 8 nucleotides line up with TRBD1. This CDR3 contains 15 residues. The trim removed 4 bases at V and 4 bases at J, leaving 8 bases unmatched. Germline V gives CDR1 LGHNT, CDR2 FRNRAP. For the CDR3, the DNA is TGTGCTAGTGGTTCCTGGGGACAGGCGGCCTATGGCTACACCTTC. It encodes CASGSWGQAAYGYTF.

This chain joins TRBV23-1 and TRBJ2-7; D unresolved. TRBV23-1 is placed among ORFs of uncertain function. The CDR3 has 17 residues. V dropped 0 bases and J dropped 3 bases, with 18 bases sitting between them. The CDR3 bases are TGCGCCAGCAGTCAATCGAACCAGGTGAATATTGACTACGAGCAGTACTTC. Translation: CASSQSNQVNIDYEQYF.

This chain connects TRBV10-1 to TRBJ2-7; no firm D call. V was clipped by 3 bases and J by 5 bases, with 5 bases between them. CDR1 is WNHNN and CDR2 is SYGVQD in the germline V gene (reference sequence). The length of the CDR3 is 11 residues. The CDR3 is CASSELNEQYF. The CDR3 DNA follows: TGCGCCAGCAGTGAACTTAACGAGCAGTACTTC.

The CDR3 coding sequence is TGTGCCAGCAGCTCTCACTCGACTAGCGGGAGGGTTTACAATGAGCAGTTCTTC. Translation: CASSSHSTSGRVYNEQFF. The chain joins TRBV11-2 to TRBJ2-1, with TRBD2 matching 14 bases. The CDR3 covers 18 residues. After removal of 4 bases from V and 4 bases from J, the junction contained 9 bases not matched to a gene. In germline, CDR1 is SGHAT, CDR2 FQNNGV.

The chain employs TRBV5-4 and TRBJ2-1; TRBD2 agrees at 10 bases. V was clipped by 5 bases and J by 4 bases; unmatched bases: 9. Germline values: CDR1 SGHNT, CDR2 YYREEE (reference sequence). This CDR3 contains 16 residues. The CDR3: CASSPIGTSDYNEQFF. CDR3 sequence (DNA): TGTGCCAGCAGTCCGATCGGGACTAGCGATTACAATGAGCAGTTCTTC.

The chain has TRBV10-1 and TRBJ2-7; 8 bases are a match to TRBD2. V gave up 2 bases and J gave up 0 bases; unmatched junction bases: 3. The CDR3 runs to 15 residues. Germline V lookup: CDR1 WNHNN, CDR2 SYGVQD (reference sequence). CDR3 sequence (DNA): TGCGCCAGCAGTGAGGGGCGGGGGGCCTCCTACGAGCAGTACTTC. Translated: CASSEGRGASYEQYF.